Described below is a single T cell receptor (beta chain) sequence and its context. The antigen is not known. The entry originates in a study of cytomegalovirus exposure and HLA in healthy donors. Overall study results and limits: As a later analysis showed, a missense DCLRE1C variant was linked to trimming of TCR beta V- and J-genes. Within the data, a cluster of highly shared sequence variants was likely a sequencing artifact.

The CDR3 length is 14 residues. Trimming cost V 4 bases and J 7 bases; bases outside gene matches: 10. CDR1 SQVTM and CDR2 ANQGSEA come from the germline V gene. All the people who gave samples were healthy bone marrow donors. 13 Jbeta primers and 60 Vbeta primers were used for the PCR. Produced via immunoSEQ multiplex PCR; TCRdb's table is partial and in-frame only. Recorded for this sample: more than 95,000 clones. Specimen: PBMCs. This rearrangement joins TRBV29-1 to TRBJ2-1, with TRBD2 matching 7 bases. This TCR was sampled from a man aged 35-49 years in good health and CMV-seronegative. The CDR3 nucleotides read TGCAGCGTTGGGGGGAGGGCTTTCGCAAATGAGCAGTTCTTC. It codes for CSVGGRAFANEQFF.